This T cell receptor (beta chain) was recorded in a study of tumor and adjacent non-tumor tissue in lung cancer. Study overall: Patients comprised about a dozen adenocarcinoma, 2 squamous cell carcinoma and 1 small cell lung cancer. Around 4.2 million productive TCRbeta reads were obtained per sample on average.

CDR1 SGHRS and CDR2 YFSETQ come from the germline V gene. The CDR3 has 15 residues. The template was RNA from unsorted bulk tissue. This clonotype came up once. What it binds is unknown. Mismatch with germline at one junction end may stem from a read error. Notes on the study in general: Normal lung showed higher cumulative top 100 clone frequency than tumor. Compared with tumor, normal lung showed significantly lower TCR diversity.

Three rounds of nested PCR, following a modified ARM-PCR protocol, produced the TCRbeta library. One entry per CDR3 protein results from TCRdb running MiXCR on the multiplex PCR reads. The data show 200,000 to 250,000 distinct CDR3 sequences, 71% seen once. The chain employs TRBV5-1 and TRBJ2-5, with 10 bases identical to TRBD2. Sequencing was performed on lung tumor tissue. The receptor comes from a man aged 60 to 69 with non-small cell lung cancer. CDR3 amino acids: CASSLEAGGPETQYF. The CDR3 region has the DNA TGCGCCAGCAGCTTGGAAGCGGGGGGGCCGGAGACACAGTACTTC.